This T cell receptor (beta chain) was identified in a study of cytomegalovirus exposure and HLA in healthy donors. Across the whole study: Unique TCRs numbering 75 million to 95 million, obtained from HLA-typed donors, made up an early data release.

The PCR ran on 60 Vbeta and 13 Jbeta primers. Here immunoSEQ multiplex PCR was the method, and the copy in TCRdb shows in-frame clones only, minus some. The repertoire holds around 150,000 clones, with approximately 79% as singletons. A word on this clone: Its antigen is not known.

The study, taken as a whole, reports: In a later analysis, specific HLA alleles were associated with 15,000 to 20,000 TCR beta sequences at a 0.05 false discovery rate. Reportedly, HLA-A and HLA-B alleles of most subjects were accurately predicted from TCR beta.

Between the trimmed V and J ends, which lost 1 base and 3 bases, there was a span of 17 bases. Germline V gene lookup returns CDR1 SGHRS and CDR2 YFSETQ. The CDR3 totals 16 residues. The sample consisted of PBMCs. V gene TRBV5-1 combines with J gene TRBJ2-7; the D gene is possibly TRBD1 (5 bases). The TCR was taken from a woman in her forties or fifties in good health and CMV-seropositive. CDR3 sequence (DNA): TGCGCCAGCAGCTTGAATCCTCCAGGGCTTAACTACGAGCAGTACTTC. Protein sequence: CASSLNPPGLNYEQYF.